Sequencing of this T cell receptor beta chain was carried out in a study of T cell responses to AZD1222 COVID-19 vaccine. Findings of the study overall: Vaccine-associated CD4 TCRs spanned spike, dominant at 160-218 and 743-854.

As regards this clone: Its antigen is unidentified. Distinct nucleotide sequences in the sample also encode this CDR3.

Using immunoSEQ multiplex PCR, the repertoire was profiled, and TCRdb retains in-frame clones only, with some absent. The sample lists fewer than 120,000 clones, 81% occurring once. This CDR3 region has 13 residues. The junction had 0 bases not matched to a gene; V was cut back by 7 bases and J by 5 bases. This chain links TRBV12-3 or TRBV12-4 with TRBJ2-2; 11 nucleotides line up with TRBD2. This specimen consisted of peripheral blood, obtained on day 0 of AZD1222 vaccination. The sequence was obtained from an adult in good health. Here the CDR3 reads CASTSGRTGELFF. The CDR3 bases are TGTGCCAGCACTAGCGGGAGGACCGGGGAGCTGTTTTTT.